This TCR beta chain was identified in a study of identical twins. Study outcomes and limitations: Cord blood beta clonotypes present at high abundance carried fewer insertions; no such pattern appeared in memory repertoires.

This clonotype was observed many times. Its target is unknown. Germline CDR1 SGHRS, CDR2 YFSETQ. V was clipped by 0 bases and J by 0 bases, with 3 bases between them. There are 14 residues in the CDR3. MiXCR was run by TCRdb on the 5' RACE reads, yielding one entry per CDR3 protein. The sample holds approximately 630,000 distinct CDR3 sequences, around 7.4% seen once. These data also featured in a second study, about yellow fever vaccine responses in identical twins. This second study notes: Reports say the vaccine T cell response in twins looked partly convergent and partly personalized.

The specimen was PBMCs. The origin of this receptor is a young woman in good health. This chain uses TRBV5-1 with TRBJ1-4, with D uncertain. In DNA form, the CDR3 reads TGCGCCAGCAGCTTGGGGTCAACTAATGAAAAACTGTTTTTT. Translating it yields CASSLGSTNEKLFF.